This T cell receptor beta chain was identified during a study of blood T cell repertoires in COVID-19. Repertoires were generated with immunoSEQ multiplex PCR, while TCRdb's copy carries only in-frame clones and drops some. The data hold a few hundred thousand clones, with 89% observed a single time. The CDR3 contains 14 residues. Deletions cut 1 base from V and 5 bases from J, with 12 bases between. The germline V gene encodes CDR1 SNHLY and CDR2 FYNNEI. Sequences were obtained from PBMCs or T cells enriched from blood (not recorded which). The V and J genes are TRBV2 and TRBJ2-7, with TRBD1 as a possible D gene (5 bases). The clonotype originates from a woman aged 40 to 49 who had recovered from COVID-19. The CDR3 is CASSEDRTLDEQYF. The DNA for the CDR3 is TGTGCCAGCAGTGAAGACAGGACCTTGGACGAGCAGTACTTC.